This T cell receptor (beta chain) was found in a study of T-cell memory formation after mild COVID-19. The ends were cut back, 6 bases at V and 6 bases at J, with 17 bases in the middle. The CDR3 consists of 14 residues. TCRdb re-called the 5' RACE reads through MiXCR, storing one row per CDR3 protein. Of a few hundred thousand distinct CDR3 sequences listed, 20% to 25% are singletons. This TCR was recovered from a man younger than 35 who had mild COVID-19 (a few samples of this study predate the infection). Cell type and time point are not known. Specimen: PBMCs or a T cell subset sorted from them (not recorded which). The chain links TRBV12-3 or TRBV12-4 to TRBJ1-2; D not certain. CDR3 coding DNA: TGTGCCAGCAGGCCGTCCCCCGGTGCTCATGGCTACACCTTC. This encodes CASRPSPGAHGYTF.